These 19 T cell receptor beta chains were sequenced from one sample in a study of cytomegalovirus exposure and HLA in healthy donors. 60 Vbeta and 13 Jbeta primers were used in PCR. Data came from immunoSEQ multiplex PCR; TCRdb stores just in-frame clones and leaves some out. The repertoire holds about 150,000 clones, approximately 85% seen once, with approximately 2.5% in the top ten. Source material: PBMCs. The receptors stem from a man between 25 and 39 years old in good health and CMV-seropositive.

The rearrangement uses TRBV30 and TRBJ2-3, with 11 bases fitting TRBD2. V gave up 1 base and J gave up 1 base; unmatched junction bases: 10. Germline CDR1 is GTSNPN and CDR2 is SVGIG (reference sequence). This CDR3 has 18 residues. The CDR3 DNA follows: TGTGCCTGGAGTGCCCTTAGCGGGAGGGCCGTTGGCACAGATACGCAGTATTTT. Translation: CAWSALSGRAVGTDTQYF.

V and J are TRBV6-5 and TRBJ2-4; D ambiguous. In germline, CDR1 is MNHEY, CDR2 SVGAGI. Trimming pared 4 bases from V and 7 bases from J, leaving 20 bases between. The CDR3 has 16 residues. Here the CDR3 DNA reads TGTGCCAGCAGTTCCTGGAGAGGAATAGAGAGCAACATTCAGTACTTC. Translated, it gives CASSSWRGIESNIQYF.

The chain employs TRBV2 and TRBJ2-4; the match to TRBD1 covers 10 bases. The CDR3 covers 16 residues. Germline CDR1 reads SNHLY; CDR2 reads FYNNEI. V shed 3 bases, J shed 5 bases, and the junction held 7 bases outside the gene matches. CDR3 sequence (DNA): TGTGCCAGCAGTGACCCCGGACAGGGGGGAGAAAACATTCAGTACTTC. Encoded protein: CASSDPGQGGENIQYF.

This clone came up once. The chain combines TRBV4-1 with TRBJ2-7; maybe TRBD2 (5 bases). This CDR3 has 15 residues. The germline V gene has CDR1 MGHRA and CDR2 YSYEKL. V was cut by 1 base and J by 3 bases, with 13 bases left in between. The CDR3 DNA is TGCGCCAGCAGCCAAGTCGTCGGGATTTACTACGAGCAGTACTTC. It codes for CASSQVVGIYYEQYF.

This rearrangement joins TRBV15 to TRBJ1-5, with TRBD1 identical over 12 bases. V was pared by 5 bases and J by 2 bases, with 4 bases of the junction left unmatched. The CDR3 spans 16 residues. Germline values: CDR1 LNHNV, CDR2 YYDKDF (reference sequence). The CDR3 is CATSWGQGAGNQPQHF. The CDR3 nucleotides are TGTGCCACCAGCTGGGGACAGGGGGCTGGCAATCAGCCCCAGCATTTT. The full variable domain, completed using reference TRBV15 and TRBJ1-5, is DAMVIQNPRYQVTQFGKPVTLSCSQTLNHNVMYWYQQKSSQAPKLLFHYYDKDFNNEADTPDNFQSRRPNTSFCFLDIRSPGLGDTAMYLCATSWGQGAGNQPQHFGDGTRLSIL.

The rearrangement links TRBV18 to TRBJ2-7; TRBD1 agrees at 10 bases. The junction had 8 bases not matched to a gene; V was cut back by 3 bases and J by 6 bases. Germline V gene lookup returns CDR1 KGHSH and CDR2 LQKENI. The CDR3 has 15 residues. For the CDR3, the DNA is TGTGCCAGCTCACCCCTCGACAGGGGGCGAGCCGAGCAGTACTTC. Residues: CASSPLDRGRAEQYF.

The chain has TRBV7-9 and TRBJ1-2; 7 bases line up with TRBD1. From germline, CDR1 is SEHNR and CDR2 FQNEAQ (reference sequence). After removal of 5 bases from V and 1 base from J, the junction contained 4 bases not matched to a gene. CDR3 length equals 14 residues. CDR3 amino acids: CASSPTGYNYGYTF. In DNA, the CDR3 is TGTGCCAGCAGCCCGACAGGGTATAACTATGGCTACACCTTC.

This rearrangement joins TRBV6-6 to TRBJ2-1; D ambiguous. The CDR3 is made up of 15 amino acids. The germline V gene encodes CDR1 MNHNY and CDR2 SVGAGI (reference sequence). V lost 0 bases, J lost 4 bases, and 10 bases lay in between. In DNA form, the CDR3 reads TGTGCCAGCAGTTACTCGCCAGGTTCTTACAATGAGCAGTTCTTC. Its translation is CASSYSPGSYNEQFF.

The genes are TRBV6-6 and TRBJ2-7; TRBD1 aligns across 7 bases. The trim removed 5 bases at V and 4 bases at J, leaving 5 bases unmatched. The CDR3 sequence is 13 residues long. Germline V lookup: CDR1 MNHNY, CDR2 SVGAGI (reference sequence). Here the CDR3 reads CASSAGTAYEQYF. The CDR3 DNA sequence: TGTGCCAGCAGTGCCGGGACAGCTTACGAGCAGTACTTC.

The V and J genes are TRBV28 and TRBJ2-2; 7 bases fit TRBD2. The CDR3 consists of 16 residues. In germline, CDR1 is MDHEN, CDR2 SYDVKM. The V segment lost 3 bases and the J segment 3 bases; nucleotides outside the gene matches: 7. CDR3 in amino acids: CASSFRAGVDTGELFF. Here the CDR3 DNA reads TGTGCCAGCAGTTTCCGGGCGGGAGTCGACACCGGGGAGCTGTTTTTT.

The chain uses TRBV6-5 and TRBJ1-6; D possibly corresponds to TRBD1 (6 bases). The germline CDR1 and CDR2 sequences are MNHEY and SVGAGI. The CDR3 runs to 14 residues. V was cut by 2 bases and J by 7 bases, with 9 bases left in between. Here the CDR3 reads CASSYRGANSPLHF. The CDR3 nucleotides are TGTGCCAGCAGTTACCGGGGGGCGAATTCACCCCTCCACTTT.

V gene TRBV4-2 combines with J gene TRBJ2-5; 10 bases agree with TRBD1. The DNA end is more similar to TRBJ2-7, so the J call may be wrong. Germline CDR1 reads LGHNA; CDR2 reads YNFKEQ. The CDR3 runs 15 residues. CDR3 loop: CASSQEETGGHEQYF. The CDR3 region has the DNA TGTGCCAGCAGCCAAGAGGAGACAGGGGGCCACGAGCAGTACTTC.

The rearrangement joins TRBV4-2 to TRBJ2-7, with 11 positions matching TRBD2. V shed 4 bases and J 7 bases; nucleotides not matched to a gene: 12. The CDR3 covers 16 residues. Germline-derived CDR1 and CDR2 are LGHNA and YNFKEQ. CDR3: CASSLGGSGRAREQYF. The CDR3, as DNA: TGTGCCAGCAGCCTGGGGGGTAGCGGGAGGGCGAGGGAGCAGTACTTC.

V is TRBV9 and J is TRBJ2-7; D is uncertain. In germline, CDR1 is SGDLS, CDR2 YYNGEE. V was shortened by 0 bases and J by 4 bases, with 17 bases between the two germline ends. The CDR3 length is 16 residues. DNA for the CDR3: TGTGCCAGCAGCGTAGGAACCGGGTATTTGGGTTACGAGCAGTACTTC. Protein product: CASSVGTGYLGYEQYF.

The V gene is TRBV6-5, the J gene TRBJ1-1; D is undetermined. V shed 5 bases and J shed 6 bases, with 16 bases lying between them. The CDR3 loop spans 14 amino acids. The germline gives CDR1 MNHEY, CDR2 SVGAGI. CDR3 nucleotides: TGTGCCAGCAGTGAGTTTCCGGGGAGCGCTGAAGCTTTCTTT. This codes for CASSEFPGSAEAFF.

The chain uses TRBV7-9 and TRBJ1-1; a weak D match, TRBD1 (5 bases). In germline, CDR1 is SEHNR, CDR2 FQNEAQ (reference sequence). Deletions cut 6 bases from V and 6 bases from J, with 17 bases between. This CDR3 spans 14 amino acids. The CDR3 spells CASRSWGEDPEAFF. The CDR3, as DNA: TGTGCCAGCAGGTCCTGGGGGGAGGACCCTGAAGCTTTCTTT.

The CDR3 DNA sequence: TGTGCCTGGAGTTCAATAGCGGGAGGGCCGGGAAATGAGCAGTTCTTC. Translating gives CAWSSIAGGPGNEQFF. The rearrangement uses TRBV30 and TRBJ2-1; 11 nucleotides align to TRBD2. The CDR3 is made up of 16 amino acids. Trimming cost V 2 bases and J 7 bases; bases outside gene matches: 10. Germline CDR1 is GTSNPN and CDR2 is SVGIG (reference sequence). The whole variable domain, filled in from reference TRBV30 and TRBJ2-1, reads SQTIHQWPATLVQPVGSPLSLECTVEGTSNPNLYWYRQAAGRGLQLLFYSVGIGQISSEVPQNLSASRPQDRQFILSSKKLLLSDSGFYLCAWSSIAGGPGNEQFFGPGTRLTVL.

V is TRBV30 and J is TRBJ2-2; a weak D match, TRBD2 (6 bases). The CDR3 contains 14 residues. Trimming shortened V by 1 base and J by 7 bases, and 13 bases separated the two germline ends. Per the germline V gene, CDR1 is GTSNPN and CDR2 is SVGIG (reference sequence). The CDR3 is CAWSAALSGGELFF. In DNA form, the CDR3 reads TGTGCCTGGAGTGCAGCTCTTAGCGGCGGGGAGCTGTTTTTT.

The J gene is TRBJ1-2, the V gene TRBV4-2; D is uncertain. The germline gives CDR1 LGHNA, CDR2 YNFKEQ. V shed 0 bases and J shed 1 base, with 9 bases lying between them. The CDR3 extends over 15 amino acids. In nucleotides, the CDR3 is TGTGCCAGCAGCCAAGAACAGAGTTTTAACTATGGCTACACCTTC. Its protein product is CASSQEQSFNYGYTF.